This paragraph covers one T cell receptor beta chain sequence. What it binds is unknown. The CDR3 length is 18 residues. V was cut by 4 bases and J by 3 bases, with 23 bases left in between. Germline CDR1 and CDR2: MDHEN and SYDVKM. This specimen belongs to a study of shared clonotypes between healthy human individuals. General study points: Incomplete sequencing of sorted subsets was indicated by rarefaction despite large depth. Investigators collected only blood, and repertoires in tissues likely differ. A generally larger estimated richness was seen in naive subsets than in memory subsets.

Profiled with immunoSEQ multiplex PCR; TCRdb holds only in-frame clones, not every one. This sample yields about 1 million clones, of which around 74% are seen a single time; roughly 1.4% belongs to the top ten. Negatively enriched CD4+ T cells were divided by CD45RA into naive and memory. The sample was memory CD4+ T cells sorted from blood. Sample subset: CD45RA-negative fraction. The rearrangement links TRBV28 to TRBJ2-3, with D perhaps matching TRBD2 (6 bases). The sequence came from a man aged 18 to 30 in good health. CDR3 loop: CASSSWSRGVEGTDTQYF. CDR3 DNA: TGTGCCAGCAGTTCCTGGAGCCGCGGGGTCGAGGGAACAGATACGCAGTATTTT.